These 29 T cell receptor beta chains were all obtained from the same sample, sequenced in a study of graft-versus-host responses after intestinal transplantation. TCRdb's table, derived via immunoSEQ multiplex PCR, lists solely in-frame clones and lacks some. The profile shows about 97,000 clones, roughly 90% of them singletons. These TCRs' antigens remain unknown. Sequences were derived from unstimulated CD8+ T cells sorted from spleen or lymph node cells, sampled before transplant. Receptors were obtained from a human donor who was the organ donor for an intestinal transplant.

The CDR3, as DNA: TGTGCCAGCAGCTTTTCCAACAATGAGCAGTTCTTC. Protein product: CASSFSNNEQFF. The chain links TRBV7-9 to TRBJ2-1; D unclear. Germline V gene sequence: CDR1 SEHNR, CDR2 FQNEAQ (reference sequence). The length of the CDR3 is 12 residues. V dropped 3 bases and J dropped 5 bases, with 5 bases sitting between them.

This clone is a singleton in its sample. The chain carries TRBV7-6 and TRBJ2-1, with D maybe TRBD2 (6 bases). The CDR3 totals 11 residues. V shed 1 base and J shed 12 bases, with 7 bases lying between them. Germline-derived CDR1 and CDR2 are SGHVS and FNYEAQ. Here the CDR3 reads CASSLGGLQFF. The DNA of the CDR3 is TGTGCCAGCAGCTTAGGGGGACTGCAGTTCTTC.

This clone was observed a few times. The chain couples TRBV4-2 to TRBJ2-2, with D maybe TRBD1 (6 bases). CDR3 size: 16 residues. The germline V gene has CDR1 LGHNA and CDR2 YNFKEQ. V was pared by 0 bases and J by 3 bases, with 11 bases between. The CDR3 is CASSQDKGTYTGELFF. The DNA for the CDR3 is TGTGCCAGCAGCCAAGATAAAGGGACATACACCGGGGAGCTGTTTTTT.

This CDR3 is CASRETNTEAFF. As DNA, the CDR3 is TGTGCCAGTAGAGAGACAAACACTGAAGCTTTCTTT. The chain couples TRBV19 to TRBJ1-1; D is ambiguous. This CDR3 has 12 residues. Germline V gene lookup returns CDR1 LNHDA and CDR2 SQIVND (reference sequence). V shed 6 bases and J shed 2 bases, with 7 bases lying between them.

The chain has TRBV6-5 and TRBJ2-7; D might be TRBD2 (6 bases). The CDR3 spans 12 residues. Germline V gene sequence: CDR1 MNHEY, CDR2 SVGAGI. V dropped 6 bases and J dropped 13 bases, with 19 bases sitting between them. CDR3 in amino acids: CASSPGTSEGYF. Written as DNA, the CDR3 is TGTGCCAGCAGCCCCGGGACTTCCGAGGGATACTTC.

V and J are TRBV27 and TRBJ2-5, with 10 bases lining up with TRBD2. Germline trimming cut 5 bases from V and 5 bases from J; bases unmatched to any gene: 8. The CDR3 is made up of 15 amino acids. Germline loops: CDR1 MNHEY, CDR2 SMNVEV (reference sequence). CDR3 residues: CASSQGLATAETQYF. CDR3 DNA sequence: TGTGCCAGCAGTCAGGGACTAGCGACTGCGGAGACCCAGTACTTC.

This chain uses TRBV9 with TRBJ2-3; 11 positions agree with TRBD2. CDR1 is SGDLS, CDR2 YYNGEE, per germline. There are 17 residues in the CDR3. V lost 0 bases, J lost 3 bases, and 6 bases stayed unmatched. The CDR3: CASSVESSGRLTDTQYF. The DNA of the CDR3 is TGTGCCAGCAGCGTAGAGTCTAGCGGGAGGTTGACAGATACGCAGTATTTT.

The chain links TRBV5-1 to TRBJ2-7; no firm D call. The V end lost 5 bases, the J end lost 4 bases, and 40 bases lay between the germline ends. This CDR3 has 22 amino acids. CDR1 SGHRS and CDR2 YFSETQ come from the germline V gene. The CDR3 DNA reads TGCGCCAGCAGATCTGGGCAGGAAGGTATCGGAAATACGGTTGTAGTGAGATACGAGCAGTACTTC. Translation: CASRSGQEGIGNTVVVRYEQYF.

The chain links TRBV19 to TRBJ1-1; TRBD1 agrees at 7 bases. The CDR3 totals 15 residues. V shed 5 bases and J 7 bases; nucleotides not matched to a gene: 13. The germline V gene encodes CDR1 LNHDA and CDR2 SQIVND (reference sequence). The CDR3 protein is CASSAPGQARDEAFF. CDR3 nucleotides: TGTGCCAGTAGTGCGCCCGGACAGGCTAGGGATGAAGCTTTCTTT.

The V and J genes are TRBV21-1 and TRBJ1-3; the D call of TRBD1 is as the table states it, not checked on the DNA. TRBV21-1 is a listed pseudogene. The CDR3 consists of 18 residues. This CDR3 reads CASSNATGNEISGNTIYF. The CDR3 DNA sequence: TGTGCCAGCAGCAATGCCACAGGGAACGAAATCTCTGGAAACACCATATATTTT.

The V gene is TRBV9, the J gene TRBJ1-1, with D tentatively TRBD1 (6 bases). The CDR3 covers 12 residues. The germline gives CDR1 SGDLS, CDR2 YYNGEE. Trimming pared 0 bases from V and 6 bases from J, leaving 6 bases between. CDR3: CASSVEGAEAFF. CDR3 nucleotide sequence: TGTGCCAGCAGCGTAGAGGGGGCTGAAGCTTTCTTT.

The chain carries TRBV30 and TRBJ2-1; 9 bases line up with TRBD2. CDR3 length: 14 amino acids. V shed 5 bases, J shed 2 bases, and the junction held 4 bases outside the gene matches. Looked up from germline, CDR1 is GTSNPN and CDR2 is SVGIG (reference sequence). The CDR3 region has the DNA TGTGCCTGGTGGGCGGGGGGGGCCTACAATGAGCAGTTCTTC. Its translation: CAWWAGGAYNEQFF.

The chain uses TRBV15 and TRBJ2-2, with TRBD2 as a possible D gene (5 bases). V was cut by 3 bases and J by 10 bases, with 15 bases left in between. Looked up from germline, CDR1 is LNHNV and CDR2 is YYDKDF (reference sequence). The CDR3 contains 14 residues. For the CDR3, the DNA is TGTGCCACCAGCAGTGGGAGTAGCTATGCGGAGCTGTTTTTT. Its protein is CATSSGSSYAELFF.

The V gene is TRBV7-8, the J gene TRBJ1-5, with D perhaps TRBD1 (5 bases). With 1 base removed from V and 5 bases from J, the gap between germline ends came to 12 bases. The germline gives CDR1 SGHVS, CDR2 FQNEAQ. The CDR3 has 15 residues. DNA for the CDR3: TGTGCCAGCAGCTTAGGGGGGGACGGAGATCAGCCCCAGCATTTT. This gives the protein CASSLGGDGDQPQHF.

The genes are TRBV19 and TRBJ1-1; D is possibly TRBD1 (5 bases). V shed 2 bases and J shed 2 bases, with 12 bases lying between them. The V gene's germline CDR1 is LNHDA and CDR2 SQIVND (reference sequence). The CDR3 sequence is 15 residues long. In DNA, the CDR3 is TGTGCCAGTAGTATATCTGACAGTCCTAACACTGAAGCTTTCTTT. Translating gives CASSISDSPNTEAFF.

The chain is built from TRBV25-1 and TRBJ2-1; tentative D call: TRBD2 (5 bases). CDR1 is MGHDK, CDR2 SYGVNS, per germline. The CDR3 is 10 residues long. Trimming removed 8 bases from V and 14 bases from J, with 13 bases in between. In DNA form, the CDR3 reads TGTGCCAGCCGGGGATCGAGAGAGTTCTTC. Translation: CASRGSREFF.

The rearrangement joins TRBV7-9 to TRBJ2-1; D unclear. The CDR3 runs 14 residues. V lost 5 bases to trimming and J lost 3 bases, with 11 bases between them. CDR1 is SEHNR and CDR2 is FQNEAQ in the germline V gene (reference sequence). CDR3 in amino acids: CASSPIGYYNEQFF. The CDR3 DNA is TGTGCCAGCAGCCCCATCGGGTACTACAATGAGCAGTTCTTC.

The chain recombines TRBV4-1 with TRBJ2-1, with TRBD1 matching over 10 bases. Germline CDR1 reads MGHRA; CDR2 reads YSYEKL. J lost 8 bases, V lost 4 bases, and 5 bases had no gene match. This CDR3 spans 14 amino acids. The CDR3 nucleotides read TGCGCCAGCAGCCGGACAGGGGGTATAGATGAGCAGTTCTTC. This encodes CASSRTGGIDEQFF.

The chain combines TRBV13 with TRBJ1-1; TRBD1 is a possible D gene (6 bases). The length of the CDR3 is 19 residues. Germline V CDR1 and CDR2: PRHDT, FYEKMQ (reference sequence). Trimming removed 1 base from V and 0 bases from J, with 21 bases in between. The CDR3 sequence: CASSLVGAGVLFMNTEAFF. The CDR3 region has the DNA TGTGCCAGCAGCTTAGTAGGGGCAGGGGTACTGTTTATGAACACTGAAGCTTTCTTT.

There are a few counts of this clone. The J gene is TRBJ2-7, the V gene TRBV4-1, with D maybe TRBD2 (6 bases). Germline V gene lookup returns CDR1 MGHRA and CDR2 YSYEKL. The CDR3 is 13 amino acids. V was shortened by 1 base and J by 6 bases, with 10 bases between the two germline ends. The CDR3 is CASSQGDSSEQYF. The CDR3, as DNA: TGCGCCAGCAGCCAAGGGGACTCTAGCGAGCAGTACTTC.

The CDR3: CASSEFGGGPGGPYNEQFF. The CDR3 DNA reads TGTGCCAGCAGTGAATTCGGGGGAGGACCGGGAGGACCCTACAATGAGCAGTTCTTC. The chain carries TRBV6-1 and TRBJ2-1, with 7 bases fitting TRBD2. J lost 2 bases, V lost 2 bases, and 15 bases had no gene match. Germline-derived CDR1 and CDR2 are MNHNS and SASEGT. The CDR3 has 19 amino acids.

CDR3 bases: TGCAGCGTTGAGGGCAGGGGGCCTGGAAACACCATATATTTT. It yields the protein CSVEGRGPGNTIYF. The chain couples TRBV29-1 to TRBJ1-3; the match to TRBD1 covers 8 bases. J was trimmed by 2 bases and V by 3 bases; bases with no gene match: 3. The CDR3 is 14 amino acids. Germline values: CDR1 SQVTM, CDR2 ANQGSEA. Using reference TRBV29-1 and TRBJ1-3 for the parts outside the CDR3, the full variable domain is SAVISQKPSRDICQRGTSLTIQCQVDSQVTMMFWYRQQPGQSLTLIATANQGSEATYESGFVIDKFPISRPNLTFSTLTVSNMSPEDSSIYLCSVEGRGPGNTIYFGEGSWLTVV.

This clone was detected once. This chain connects TRBV19 to TRBJ2-2; 10 bases are a match to TRBD2. With V trimmed by 5 bases and J by 4 bases, 13 bases remained unmatched. The CDR3 is 18 amino acids. Germline loops: CDR1 LNHDA, CDR2 SQIVND (reference sequence). The CDR3: CASSFFPWASGSTGELFF. CDR3 bases: TGTGCCAGTAGTTTTTTTCCTTGGGCTAGCGGGAGCACCGGGGAGCTGTTTTTT.

The gene calls are TRBV14 and TRBJ1-2; D uncertain. This CDR3 contains 17 residues. Trimming took 4 bases from V and 3 from J, leaving 21 bases between them. Germline V lookup: CDR1 SGHDN, CDR2 FVKESK. This chain's CDR3 is CASSRTSGDIIYYGYTF. The CDR3 coding sequence is TGTGCCAGCAGCCGTACTAGTGGCGATATTATCTACTATGGCTACACCTTC. Full variable domain (missing parts from reference TRBV14 and TRBJ1-2): EAGVTQFPSHSVIEKGQTVTLRCDPISGHDNLYWYRRVMGKEIKFLLHFVKESKQDESGMPNNRFLAERTGGTYSTLKVQPAELEDSGVYFCASSRTSGDIIYYGYTFGSGTRLTVV.

The CDR3 nucleotides read TGCGCCAGCAGCGAGGACAGGGGGGGGGAGCAGTTCTTC. As protein: CASSEDRGGEQFF. The chain carries TRBV5-1 and TRBJ2-1; TRBD1 agrees at 10 bases. The V segment lost 4 bases and the J segment 10 bases; nucleotides outside the gene matches: 5. The germline V gene encodes CDR1 SGHRS and CDR2 YFSETQ. CDR3 length equals 13 residues.

The chain uses TRBV12-5 and TRBJ2-4; TRBD2 might be the D (5 bases). This CDR3 region has 13 residues. The V gene lost 0 bases and the J gene lost 8 bases, with 8 bases spanning the gap. The germline CDR1 and CDR2 sequences are LGHNT and FRNRAP. This CDR3 reads CASGLVTGYIQYF. The CDR3 DNA sequence: TGTGCTAGTGGTTTGGTTACGGGGTACATTCAGTACTTC.

This rearrangement joins TRBV14 to TRBJ2-5; the D gene is possibly TRBD1 (6 bases). Germline loops: CDR1 SGHDN, CDR2 FVKESK. V was shortened by 4 bases and J by 3 bases, with 15 bases between the two germline ends. The CDR3 totals 15 residues. The CDR3 region is CASSPYGGRKETQYF. CDR3 in DNA: TGTGCCAGCAGCCCCTATGGGGGCAGAAAAGAGACCCAGTACTTC.

The rearrangement uses TRBV2 and TRBJ2-7, with TRBD1 matching over 7 bases. Looked up from germline, CDR1 is SNHLY and CDR2 is FYNNEI. The CDR3 is made up of 15 amino acids. The J segment lost 0 bases and the V segment lost 7 bases, leaving 9 bases of the junction unmatched. CDR3 sequence: CASTETGDSSYEQYF. The CDR3 coding sequence is TGTGCCAGCACCGAAACAGGGGATTCCTCCTACGAGCAGTACTTC.

V and J are TRBV13 and TRBJ1-2, with a weak D call TRBD1 (5 bases). Trimming removed 0 bases from V and 0 bases from J, with 11 bases in between. The germline gives CDR1 PRHDT, CDR2 FYEKMQ (reference sequence). The CDR3 totals 16 residues. The CDR3 DNA reads as TGTGCCAGCAGCTTAGGACGGGGGGTGGCTAACTATGGCTACACCTTC. Translated: CASSLGRGVANYGYTF. The variable domain in full, completed from reference TRBV13 and TRBJ1-2, reads AAGVIQSPRHLIKEKRETATLKCYPIPRHDTVYWYQQGPGQDPQFLISFYEKMQSDKGSIPDRFSAQQFSDYHSELNMSSLELGDSALYFCASSLGRGVANYGYTFGSGTRLTVV.